This entry lists 9 T cell receptor beta chains sequenced from one sample in a study of blood T cell repertoires in COVID-19. Profiling relied on immunoSEQ multiplex PCR, and the TCRdb table lists in-frame clones only, not all of them. The sample yields 75,000 to 100,000 clones, 70% to 80% seen once. The sample comprised peripheral blood. The receptors shown here come from a man aged 65 to 79 with acute or convalescent COVID-19.

This clone has only a few counts. The chain joins TRBV27 to TRBJ1-1, with no clear D. This CDR3 is 15 amino acids long. CDR1 is MNHEY, CDR2 SMNVEV, per germline (reference sequence). Trimming removed 2 bases from V and 5 bases from J, with 15 bases in between. Here the CDR3 DNA reads TGTGCCAGCAGTTTAAGGCCTAGAGGGAGAACTGAAGCTTTCTTT. Translation gives CASSLRPRGRTEAFF.

The rearrangement uses TRBV19 and TRBJ2-7; D is possibly TRBD2 (6 bases). Germline V gene lookup returns CDR1 LNHDA and CDR2 SQIVND (reference sequence). CDR3 length equals 15 residues. V dropped 4 bases and J dropped 3 bases, with 16 bases sitting between them. CDR3 in DNA: TGTGCCAGTAGTACCACCGGGACTCCAAACTACGAGCAGTACTTC. This gives the protein CASSTTGTPNYEQYF.

CDR3 sequence reads: CASSPLWGRREGETQYF. The CDR3 DNA reads TGTGCCAGCAGCCCCCTCTGGGGACGAAGGGAGGGAGAGACCCAGTACTTC. The chain uses TRBV3-1 (or the pseudogene TRBV3-2) and TRBJ2-5; 7 bases map to TRBD2. Germline V gives CDR1 LGHDT, CDR2 YNNKEL (reference sequence). The CDR3 covers 17 residues. V was clipped by 4 bases and J by 4 bases; unmatched bases: 15.

The V gene is TRBV28, the J gene TRBJ2-6; no definite D call. The ends were cut back, 6 bases at V and 3 bases at J, with 9 bases in the middle. CDR3 size: 14 residues. CDR1 is MDHEN, CDR2 SYDVKM, per germline. Here the CDR3 reads CASRPSSGANVLTF. CDR3 nucleotide sequence: TGTGCCAGCAGACCTTCCAGTGGGGCCAACGTCCTGACTTTC. The variable domain in full, with the rest retrieved from reference TRBV28 and TRBJ2-6, is DVKVTQSSRYLVKRTGEKVFLECVQDMDHENMFWYRQDPGLGLRLIYFSYDVKMKEKGDIPEGYSVSREKKERFSLILESASTNQTSMYLCASRPSSGANVLTFGAGSRLTVL.

The rearrangement joins TRBV19 to TRBJ1-5; maybe TRBD1 (5 bases). The CDR3 extends over 15 amino acids. Per the germline V gene, CDR1 is LNHDA and CDR2 is SQIVND (reference sequence). The germline V and J ends were trimmed by 6 bases and 2 bases, with 14 bases remaining between them. The CDR3 reads CASSRSPGGNQPQHF. For the CDR3, the DNA is TGTGCCAGTAGCCGATCCCCGGGGGGCAATCAGCCCCAGCATTTT.

The chain has TRBV29-1 and TRBJ1-3; 9 bases are a match to TRBD1. V lost 7 bases and J lost 1; bases outside the gene matches: 8. The CDR3 extends over 15 amino acids. Germline-derived CDR1 and CDR2 are SQVTM and ANQGSEA. In DNA form, the CDR3 reads TGCAGCGCCGGGACAGGGCATAGTTCTGGAAACACCATATATTTT. Its translation is CSAGTGHSSGNTIYF.

V usage is TRBV28 and J usage is TRBJ1-1; D unclear. Trimming removed 6 bases at V and 0 bases at J, with 11 bases between. The CDR3 consists of 14 residues. Germline CDR1 MDHEN, CDR2 SYDVKM. The CDR3 loop reads CASRTSRMNTEAFF. The CDR3 coding sequence is TGTGCCAGCAGGACTTCACGTATGAACACTGAAGCTTTCTTT.

The chain carries TRBV6-5 and TRBJ1-5; D possibly corresponds to TRBD1 (5 bases). The CDR3 runs 15 residues. V was shortened by 7 bases and J by 2 bases, with 15 bases between the two germline ends. Germline lookup yields CDR1 MNHEY and CDR2 SVGAGI. CDR3 amino acids: CASTGRGEGNQPQHF. The CDR3, as DNA: TGTGCCAGCACCGGGAGGGGCGAAGGCAATCAGCCCCAGCATTTT.

The chain couples TRBV11-3 to TRBJ2-7; TRBD2 aligns across 13 bases. Looked up from germline, CDR1 is SGHNT and CDR2 is YENEEA. CDR3 length: 15 residues. The ends lost 5 bases at V and 2 bases at J; junction bases unmatched: 3. Written as DNA, the CDR3 is TGTGCCAGCAGCGTCGGGACTAGCGGGACCTACGAGCAGTACTTC. Amino acid sequence: CASSVGTSGTYEQYF.